The next 17 T cell receptor beta chains were all read from a single sample in a study of cytomegalovirus exposure and HLA in healthy donors. With 60 Vbeta and 13 Jbeta primers, the PCR was carried out. Sequenced by immunoSEQ multiplex PCR; TCRdb stores in-frame clones only, minus some. In the table there are roughly 130,000 clones, more than 60% of which are singletons. Sequencing was performed on PBMCs. These receptors all come from a woman aged 40 to 50 in good health and CMV-seropositive.

This clone was seen just once. The rearrangement joins TRBV6-6 to TRBJ2-1, with 8 bases lining up with TRBD1. After removal of 4 bases from V and 6 bases from J, the junction contained 11 bases not matched to a gene. Germline V gene lookup returns CDR1 MNHNY and CDR2 SVGAGI (reference sequence). This CDR3 is 16 amino acids long. The CDR3 spells CASSSLPTGASNEQFF. The CDR3 DNA reads as TGTGCCAGCAGTTCCCTCCCGACAGGGGCCTCCAATGAGCAGTTCTTC.

The chain is built from TRBV2 and TRBJ1-2, with 12 bases identical to TRBD1. Germline V gene sequence: CDR1 SNHLY, CDR2 FYNNEI. The CDR3 consists of 15 residues. J gave up 2 bases and V 8 bases, and 6 bases lay outside the gene matches. In nucleotides, the CDR3 is TGTGCCAGCCTAGTCGGGACAGGGGGCAACTATGGCTACACCTTC. The encoded protein is CASLVGTGGNYGYTF.

This clone has only one observation. This chain joins TRBV2 and TRBJ1-4; D perhaps matches TRBD1 (6 bases). This CDR3 is 12 amino acids long. Germline values: CDR1 SNHLY, CDR2 FYNNEI. V was cut by 4 bases and J by 8 bases, with 8 bases left in between. CDR3 loop: CASSGTDEKLFF. CDR3 bases: TGTGCCAGCAGTGGGACAGACGAAAAACTGTTTTTT. Drawing the rest from reference TRBV2 and TRBJ1-4, the complete variable domain is EPEVTQTPSHQVTQMGQEVILRCVPISNHLYFYWYRQILGQKVEFLVSFYNNEISEKSEIFDDQFSVERPDGSNFTLKIRSTKLEDSAMYFCASSGTDEKLFFGSGTQLSVL.

This clone came up once. This rearrangement joins TRBV18 to TRBJ1-2; 10 bases align to TRBD1. J was trimmed by 1 base and V by 0 bases; bases with no gene match: 8. The V gene's germline CDR1 is KGHSH and CDR2 LQKENI. This CDR3 comprises 18 residues. The CDR3 bases are TGTGCCAGCTCACCACCTGGGGACAGGGGTCCACATAACTATGGCTACACCTTC. As protein: CASSPPGDRGPHNYGYTF. Complete variable domain (other parts from reference TRBV18 and TRBJ1-2): NAGVMQNPRHLVRRRGQEARLRCSPMKGHSHVYWYRQLPEEGLKFMVYLQKENIIDESGMPKERFSAEFPKEGPSILRIQQVVRGDSAAYFCASSPPGDRGPHNYGYTFGSGTRLTVV.

This clone was picked up a small number of times. The chain links TRBV9 to TRBJ2-5, with 8 bases aligning to TRBD2. The junction had 7 bases not matched to a gene; V was cut back by 4 bases and J by 2 bases. There are 15 residues in the CDR3. The germline CDR1 and CDR2 sequences are SGDLS and YYNGEE. The CDR3 DNA follows: TGTGCCAGCAGCCCATCGCCTAGCGGGCAAGAGACCCAGTACTTC. The encoded protein is CASSPSPSGQETQYF.

In its sample, this clone was seen a few times. The rearrangement uses TRBV5-4 and TRBJ2-2, with 14 bases fitting TRBD2. The CDR3 totals 15 residues. Germline trimming cut 3 bases from V and 10 bases from J; bases unmatched to any gene: 5. Germline CDR1 SGHNT, CDR2 YYREEE (reference sequence). This CDR3 is CASSSGGLAGAELFF. CDR3 sequence (DNA): TGTGCCAGCAGCTCGGGGGGACTAGCGGGAGCGGAGCTGTTTTTT.

J is TRBJ1-1 and V is TRBV7-9; D not certain. V lost 5 bases, J lost 1 base, and 8 bases lay in between. CDR1 is SEHNR, CDR2 FQNEAQ, per germline (reference sequence). The CDR3 is made up of 13 amino acids. The CDR3, as DNA: TGTGCCAGCAGCCTCGCGAAGAACACTGAAGCTTTCTTT. The encoded protein is CASSLAKNTEAFF.

V gene TRBV5-1 combines with J gene TRBJ2-5, with 7 bases fitting TRBD2. V trimming: 6 bases; J trimming: 3 bases; junction bases outside the gene matches: 8. There are 14 residues in the CDR3. Looked up from germline, CDR1 is SGHRS and CDR2 is YFSETQ. CDR3 bases: TGCGCCAGCACGTGGGGGGGTATTGAAGAGACCCAGTACTTC. It codes for CASTWGGIEETQYF.

This clone has more than one count but fewer than ten. The chain has TRBV18 and TRBJ2-6; TRBD1 is a possible D gene (5 bases). With 4 bases removed from V and 0 bases from J, the gap between germline ends came to 16 bases. The CDR3 runs 18 residues. Germline V gives CDR1 KGHSH, CDR2 LQKENI. CDR3 nucleotides: TGTGCCAGCTCACAGCTGGGGCAGGCGCACTCTGGGGCCAACGTCCTGACTTTC. Amino acid sequence: CASSQLGQAHSGANVLTF.

The chain carries TRBV4-3 and TRBJ1-5; D gene ambiguous. The V end lost 0 bases, the J end lost 6 bases, and 6 bases lay between the germline ends. Looked up from germline, CDR1 is LGHNA and CDR2 is YSLEER. The CDR3 runs 13 residues. The CDR3 DNA is TGCGCCAGCAGCCAAGAGGCGGGTCAGCCCCAGCATTTT. Protein: CASSQEAGQPQHF.

V gene TRBV29-1 combines with J gene TRBJ1-1; D call uncertain. Germline V lookup: CDR1 SQVTM, CDR2 ANQGSEA. Trimming pared 5 bases from V and 4 bases from J, leaving 14 bases between. CDR3 length: 13 residues. For the CDR3, the DNA is TGCAGCGTTTTCTCATCGCGTGGCACTGAAGCTTTCTTT. It codes for CSVFSSRGTEAFF.

The V gene is TRBV28, the J gene TRBJ2-7, with 8 bases aligning to TRBD2. The CDR3 covers 16 residues. The V gene's germline CDR1 is MDHEN and CDR2 SYDVKM. J gave up 0 bases and V 5 bases, and 9 bases lay outside the gene matches. The CDR3 nucleotides read TGTGCCAGCAGTCCGGGACTAGGCGGGGGCTCCTACGAGCAGTACTTC. The encoded protein is CASSPGLGGGSYEQYF.

This clone is a singleton in its sample. The chain combines TRBV27 with TRBJ2-1; 8 bases map to TRBD1. The V segment lost 4 bases and the J segment 7 bases; nucleotides outside the gene matches: 6. The CDR3 is 14 amino acids. From germline, CDR1 is MNHEY and CDR2 SMNVEV (reference sequence). DNA for the CDR3: TGTGCCAGCAGTTCCCCGAACAGGGGGAATGAGCAGTTCTTC. It yields the protein CASSSPNRGNEQFF.

With regard to this clone: A read error may account for a junction end that differs from germline. The genes are TRBV6-5 and TRBJ1-1; D uncertain. Germline V gene lookup returns CDR1 MNHEY and CDR2 SVGAGI. CDR3 length: 16 residues. The CDR3 sequence: CAGSYSRRRSNTEAFF. CDR3 nucleotide sequence: TGTGCCGGCAGTTACTCCAGGAGGAGAAGCAACACTGAAGCTTTCTTT.

This clone occurred once. The chain carries TRBV18 and TRBJ1-1; the match to TRBD1 covers 9 bases. Germline lookup yields CDR1 KGHSH and CDR2 LQKENI. V shed 6 bases, J shed 8 bases, and the junction held 16 bases outside the gene matches. The CDR3 is made up of 16 amino acids. CDR3 coding DNA: TGTGCCAGCTCCCAATCATTAACAGGGGGCGTACAAGAAGCTTTCTTT. Protein sequence: CASSQSLTGGVQEAFF.

The chain joins TRBV28 to TRBJ2-7, with 7 bases fitting TRBD1. After removal of 6 bases from V and 0 bases from J, the junction contained 8 bases not matched to a gene. Germline CDR1 is MDHEN and CDR2 is SYDVKM. The CDR3 extends over 15 amino acids. This CDR3 is CASRTRTGSSYEQYF. CDR3 bases: TGTGCCAGCAGGACGAGGACAGGAAGCTCCTACGAGCAGTACTTC.

J is TRBJ1-4 and V is TRBV7-9; 7 bases align to TRBD1. Trimming took 2 bases from V and 7 from J; bases not matched to a gene: 4. The germline V gene encodes CDR1 SEHNR and CDR2 FQNEAQ (reference sequence). The CDR3 loop spans 14 amino acids. As DNA, the CDR3 is TGTGCCAGCAGCTTAAGACAGGGTGGTGAAAAACTGTTTTTT. It translates to CASSLRQGGEKLFF.